This TCR beta chain appears in the sequencing data of a study of CD8 T cells in ankylosing spondylitis. Study-level points and caveats: Some motif variants were previously reported in reactive arthritis synovial fluid and blood. A TCR beta motif of 8 or 9 highly homologous variants appeared characteristic of ankylosing spondylitis blood. Relatively scarce in peripheral blood, disease-linked clones were CD8+.

The CDR3 loop spans 15 amino acids. The germline CDR1 and CDR2 sequences are SGHRS and YFSETQ. V was pared by 3 bases and J by 1 base, with 11 bases between. As for this clonotype: Its antigen remains unidentified.

Making the TCR beta libraries involved quantitative 5'-RACE with molecular barcodes. TCRdb used MiXCR to reprocess the 5' RACE reads, holding one entry per CDR3 protein. The sample has 750,000 to 850,000 distinct CDR3 sequences; 10% to 15% are singletons. The receptor was isolated from a male donor with ankylosing spondylitis. V and J are TRBV5-1 and TRBJ1-3, with D tentatively TRBD1 (5 bases). The source material was blood, either unsorted or a sorted T cell fraction (not recorded which). This CDR3 is CASSWDGQSGNTIYF. The CDR3 DNA reads as TGCGCCAGCAGCTGGGACGGTCAATCTGGAAACACCATATATTTT.